These 21 T cell receptor beta chains were all obtained from the same sample, sequenced in a study of T-cell reconstitution after alpha-beta-depleted transplantation in children (TCRdb year 2016). In the paper's terms, the treatment or condition label means: allogeneic hematopoietic cell transplantation with graft depleted of TCRalphabeta T cells and CD19 B cells. Libraries were made using PCR. Sequencing was carried out with an Illumina HiSeq 2500. To normalize quantification of the TCRbeta repertoire, the TCR libraries were built with molecular barcoding that relied on unique molecular identifiers. TCRdb reprocessing: public reads trimmed at Q25 with fastp, clones called with MiXCR, in-frame beta chains kept. Rows merge per CDR3 protein into single entries with the most common DNA and genes. The sample profile shows hundreds of thousands of distinct CDR3 sequences; about 15% of them were found once. The ten largest clonotypes hold roughly 5% of the sample.

The sequencing here drew on PBMCs, mostly from graft donor cells, taken 360 days after TCRalphabeta/CD19-depleted stem cell transplant. The receptors here all came from a male patient aged 10-17 years who had a stem cell transplant for acute lymphoblastic leukemia, so the T cells may come from the graft donor.

The genes are TRBV6-5 and TRBJ2-7; D is undetermined. The germline V and J ends were trimmed by 0 bases and 3 bases, with 9 bases remaining between them. Germline V gene sequence: CDR1 MNHEY, CDR2 SVGAGI. There are 14 residues in the CDR3. CDR3 DNA: TGTGCCAGCAGTTACTCGCCAGGATTCTACGAGCAGTACTTC. It codes for CASSYSPGFYEQYF.

This clonotype has only a few counts. V gene TRBV13 combines with J gene TRBJ2-1; 9 bases fit TRBD1. V was pared by 0 bases and J by 7 bases, with 10 bases of the junction left unmatched. The CDR3 has 17 residues. Germline CDR1 and CDR2: PRHDT and FYEKMQ (reference sequence). The CDR3 region has the DNA TGTGCCAGCAGCTTAGGCTTCCCGGGACAGGGAGGAAATGAGCAGTTCTTC. The encoded protein is CASSLGFPGQGGNEQFF. Using reference TRBV13 and TRBJ2-1 for the parts outside the CDR3, the full variable domain is AAGVIQSPRHLIKEKRETATLKCYPIPRHDTVYWYQQGPGQDPQFLISFYEKMQSDKGSIPDRFSAQQFSDYHSELNMSSLELGDSALYFCASSLGFPGQGGNEQFFGPGTRLTVL.

This rearrangement joins TRBV10-3 to TRBJ2-3; 10 positions agree with TRBD2. Germline V CDR1 and CDR2: ENHRY, SYGVKD. V lost 5 bases, J lost 0 bases, and 11 bases stayed unmatched. This CDR3 is 18 amino acids long. CDR3 amino acids: CAISPSIPSGGSTDTQYF. For the CDR3, the DNA is TGTGCCATCAGTCCCTCGATCCCTAGCGGGGGTAGCACAGATACGCAGTATTTT.

In this sample, this clonotype turned up many times. The V and J genes are TRBV27 and TRBJ2-5, with 8 bases identical to TRBD1. CDR1 is MNHEY, CDR2 SMNVEV, per germline (reference sequence). The CDR3 is 12 residues long. The junction had 0 bases not matched to a gene; V was cut back by 4 bases and J by 5 bases. CDR3 in amino acids: CASSWTGETQYF. DNA of the CDR3: TGTGCCAGCAGTTGGACAGGGGAGACCCAGTACTTC.

The genes are TRBV4-1 and TRBJ2-3; 7 bases line up with TRBD1. The germline CDR1 and CDR2 sequences are MGHRA and YSYEKL. The ends lost 4 bases at V and 6 bases at J; junction bases unmatched: 10. This CDR3 comprises 15 residues. CDR3 DNA sequence: TGCGCCAGCAGCCTCGACAGGGCCCTGCGGGATACGCAGTATTTT. It specifies CASSLDRALRDTQYF.

This clonotype has only a few counts. This rearrangement joins TRBV7-9 to TRBJ2-4; D is unclear. The germline V and J ends were trimmed by 4 bases and 8 bases, with 9 bases remaining between them. Germline CDR1 reads SEHNR; CDR2 reads FQNEAQ (reference sequence). This CDR3 has 12 residues. For the CDR3, the DNA is TGTGCCAGCAGCTCCGGTTGGTACATTCAGTACTTC. Amino acid sequence: CASSSGWYIQYF.

This sequence joins TRBV15 and TRBJ2-7; TRBD1 is a possible D gene (5 bases). The CDR3 covers 16 residues. V lost 4 bases and J 5 bases, leaving 21 bases between the germline ends. Looked up from germline, CDR1 is LNHNV and CDR2 is YYDKDF (reference sequence). In DNA, the CDR3 is TGTGCCACCAGCATGAATGGCAGGGCAATTGCCCACGAGCAGTACTTC. Translation gives CATSMNGRAIAHEQYF.

J is TRBJ2-3 and V is TRBV12-3 or TRBV12-4, with TRBD2 matching over 14 bases. This CDR3 region has 18 residues. Unmatched junction bases numbered 17, after V lost 11 bases and J lost 4 bases. CDR3 in amino acids: CAASPEPGTSGSADTQYF. CDR3 in DNA: TGTGCCGCCTCCCCAGAGCCCGGGACTAGCGGGAGTGCAGATACGCAGTATTTT.

This clonotype showed up just a few times. V gene TRBV24-1 combines with J gene TRBJ2-2; D not certain. The ends were cut back, 1 base at V and 1 base at J, with 6 bases in the middle. The CDR3 loop spans 15 amino acids. In germline, CDR1 is KGHDR, CDR2 SFDVKD. The CDR3 loop reads CATSDFSGNTGELFF. CDR3 in DNA: TGTGCCACCAGTGATTTCTCGGGGAACACCGGGGAGCTGTTTTTT.

This clonotype was detected a few times. The chain combines TRBV11-2 with TRBJ2-1, with D unresolved. V lost 1 base and J 0 bases, leaving 10 bases between the germline ends. CDR3 size: 16 residues. CDR1 is SGHAT, CDR2 FQNNGV, per germline. For the CDR3, the DNA is TGTGCCAGCAGCTTAGTGGCGGCAAGCTCCTACAATGAGCAGTTCTTC. Its protein product is CASSLVAASSYNEQFF.

This clonotype was detected a few times. This chain links TRBV20-1 with TRBJ2-7, with TRBD2 matching over 9 bases. Germline V gene lookup returns CDR1 DFQATT and CDR2 SNEGSKA (reference sequence). The CDR3 is 15 amino acids. The J segment lost 4 bases and the V segment lost 3 bases, leaving 10 bases of the junction unmatched. The DNA of the CDR3 is TGCAGTGCTAGTCCTTTTAGCGGGAGAAGTTACGAGCAGTACTTC. Protein sequence: CSASPFSGRSYEQYF.

The chain has TRBV21-1 and TRBJ1-1. TRBV21-1 is flagged as a pseudogene. The CDR3 contains 15 residues. CDR3 sequence reads: CASSKEKAGGTEAFF. CDR3 sequence (DNA): TGTGCCAGCAGCAAAGAGAAGGCGGGGGGAACTGAAGCTTTCTTT.

This clonotype was detected ten times or more. The genes are TRBV12-3 or TRBV12-4 and TRBJ1-3; the D is unclear. V gave up 7 bases and J gave up 0 bases, with 13 bases separating them. The CDR3 is 15 amino acids. CDR3 region: CASTPWLVSGNTIYF. DNA for the CDR3: TGTGCCAGCACCCCCTGGTTGGTCTCTGGAAACACCATATATTTT.

Ten or more counts support this clonotype. The chain couples TRBV5-1 to TRBJ2-3; D may be TRBD1 (6 bases). V gave up 2 bases and J gave up 3 bases, with 10 bases separating them. Germline V gene sequence: CDR1 SGHRS, CDR2 YFSETQ. The CDR3 has 14 amino acids. The CDR3 nucleotides are TGCGCCAGCAGCTTCGAAGGGGGAACAGATACGCAGTATTTT. Encoded protein: CASSFEGGTDTQYF.

This clonotype was observed at least ten times. The gene calls are TRBV29-1 and TRBJ2-1; 12 bases agree with TRBD2. CDR1 is SQVTM, CDR2 ANQGSEA, per germline. The J segment lost 6 bases and the V segment lost 7 bases, leaving 4 bases of the junction unmatched. The CDR3 loop spans 13 amino acids. The DNA of the CDR3 is TGCAGCGCGAGACTAGCGGGAGTCAATGAGCAGTTCTTC. It translates to CSARLAGVNEQFF.

This clonotype was detected ten times or more. The V and J genes are TRBV12-3 or TRBV12-4 and TRBJ2-7; D not resolved. The CDR3 is 11 residues long. V dropped 3 bases and J dropped 5 bases, with 5 bases sitting between them. The CDR3, as DNA: TGTGCCAGCAGTTTTGACCACGAGCAGTACTTC. Its translation: CASSFDHEQYF.

The V and J genes are TRBV27 and TRBJ2-7; D might be TRBD1 (5 bases). The V gene's germline CDR1 is MNHEY and CDR2 SMNVEV (reference sequence). The germline V and J ends were trimmed by 3 bases and 5 bases, with 17 bases remaining between them. The CDR3 is 15 amino acids. The CDR3 loop reads CASSFSAGFFHEQYF. The CDR3, as DNA: TGTGCCAGCAGTTTTTCGGCAGGGTTTTTCCACGAGCAGTACTTC.

The V call is TRBV5-1, the J call TRBJ2-7; 7 bases align to TRBD2. The CDR3 loop spans 13 amino acids. The trim removed 4 bases at V and 6 bases at J, leaving 7 bases unmatched. Germline V gene sequence: CDR1 SGHRS, CDR2 YFSETQ. CDR3 sequence reads: CASSGLVPSEQYF. DNA for the CDR3: TGCGCCAGCAGCGGACTAGTTCCCTCCGAGCAGTACTTC.

The chain combines TRBV7-9 with TRBJ2-7; D possibly corresponds to TRBD2 (7 bases). This CDR3 contains 15 residues. Germline V gene lookup returns CDR1 SEHNR and CDR2 FQNEAQ (reference sequence). Trimming removed 6 bases at V and 0 bases at J, with 15 bases between. The DNA of the CDR3 is TGTGCCAGCAGTCCCCCCGGGGGGCCCTCCTACGAGCAGTACTTC. This codes for CASSPPGGPSYEQYF.

The chain couples TRBV6-1 to TRBJ1-2; a possible D gene is TRBD1 (6 bases). This CDR3 comprises 16 residues. V was clipped by 4 bases and J by 4 bases, with 19 bases between them. Per germline, CDR1 MNHNS and CDR2 SASEGT. CDR3 protein: CASSVYLGARGYGYTF. The CDR3 DNA reads as TGTGCCAGCAGTGTATACTTGGGGGCTCGGGGCTATGGCTACACCTTC.

The V call is TRBV5-1, the J call TRBJ2-1; possible D gene TRBD1, 5 bases. Germline CDR1 is SGHRS and CDR2 is YFSETQ. CDR3 size: 14 residues. The V end was cut by 0 bases, the J end by 4 bases, with 8 bases between. The CDR3 sequence is CASSLERQYNEQFF. CDR3 DNA: TGCGCCAGCAGCTTGGAAAGACAGTACAATGAGCAGTTCTTC.